This T cell receptor (beta chain) was sequenced during a study of naive and memory T cell subsets. Cells stained for CD3, CD4, CD8, CD45RA and CD27 were sorted into four subsets. Regarding the study as a whole: Clonotypes are single alpha or beta chains, not paired receptors.

A note on this clonotype: Its matching antigen is unknown.

Both TRBC1 and TRBC2 were covered by a beta constant-region primer of two equimolar oligonucleotides. Four rounds of PCR amplified the ligated cDNA using nested alpha and beta constant-region primers plus SP2. TCRdb reprocessed the UMI-ligation and nested PCR reads via MiXCR and lists one record per CDR3 protein. This table has around 160,000 distinct CDR3 sequences, over 15% appearing once. The source material was naive CD4+ T cells from blood. This receptor was identified in a human donor in good health.

In DNA form, the CDR3 reads TGTGCCAGCAGTTTAGGTGGACTGCCGGCAACTAATGAAAAACTGTTTTTT. Translating gives CASSLGGLPATNEKLFF. The chain recombines TRBV28 with TRBJ1-4; D is unclear. The V end was cut by 2 bases, the J end by 0 bases, with 13 bases between. The CDR3 is made up of 17 amino acids. Looked up from germline, CDR1 is MDHEN and CDR2 is SYDVKM.